This TCR beta chain was identified in a study of CD8+CD57+ T cells in acquired aplastic anemia. In the study overall: Each DNA sample taken from sorted CD4+ and CD8+ cells came to around 3.4 ug on average. Overall study findings and caveats: Levels of CD8+ Simpson's diversity were not significantly distinct in patients versus controls. Roughly 31 CD8+ CDR3 sequences occurred in both the patients and the controls.

Genomic DNA provided the template from which TCR beta VDJ and CDR3 profiles were obtained. TCRdb re-called the reads with MiXCR, one entry per CDR3 protein. The table has approximately 270,000 distinct CDR3 sequences, 55% to 60% seen once. This CDR3 region has 16 residues. CDR1 is DFQATT and CDR2 is SNEGSKA in the germline V gene (reference sequence). V lost 5 bases to trimming and J lost 1 base; unmatched junction nucleotides: 9. This clonotype was seen repeatedly, ten times or more. Its antigen remains unidentified. The clonotype originates from a human donor with severe aplastic anemia or a healthy control (not recorded which). What was sequenced was sorted CD4+, CD8+, or CD8+CD57+ T cells (not recorded which) from PBMCs. The chain joins TRBV20-1 to TRBJ2-1; TRBD2 agrees at 9 bases. This CDR3 reads CSAGGRGGASYNEQFF. The CDR3 nucleotides read TGCAGTGCTGGGGGACGCGGGGGGGCTTCCTACAATGAGCAGTTCTTC.